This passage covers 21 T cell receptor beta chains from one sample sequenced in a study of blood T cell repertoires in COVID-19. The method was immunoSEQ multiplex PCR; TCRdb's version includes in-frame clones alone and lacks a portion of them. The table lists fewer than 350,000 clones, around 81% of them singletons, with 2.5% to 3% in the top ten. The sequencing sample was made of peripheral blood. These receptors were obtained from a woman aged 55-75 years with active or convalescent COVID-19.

The DNA for the CDR3 is TGTGCCACCAGCAGATCAGGGAATAGTCAGCCCCAGCATTTT. As protein: CATSRSGNSQPQHF. V gene TRBV15 combines with J gene TRBJ1-5, with D possibly matching TRBD1 (5 bases). This CDR3 has 14 residues. The V gene lost 2 bases and the J gene lost 6 bases, with 11 bases spanning the gap. The germline gives CDR1 LNHNV, CDR2 YYDKDF (reference sequence).

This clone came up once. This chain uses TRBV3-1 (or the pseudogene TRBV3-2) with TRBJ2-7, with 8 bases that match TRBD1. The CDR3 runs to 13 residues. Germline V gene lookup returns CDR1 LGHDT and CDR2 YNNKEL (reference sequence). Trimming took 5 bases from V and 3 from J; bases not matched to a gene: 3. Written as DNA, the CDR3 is TGTGCCAGCAGCACCGGACAGGGCTACGAGCAGTACTTC. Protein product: CASSTGQGYEQYF.

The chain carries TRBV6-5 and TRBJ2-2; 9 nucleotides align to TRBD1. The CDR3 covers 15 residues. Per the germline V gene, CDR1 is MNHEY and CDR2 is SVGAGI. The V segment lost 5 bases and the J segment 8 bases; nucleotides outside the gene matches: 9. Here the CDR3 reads CASSRDRVKSGELFF. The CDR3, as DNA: TGTGCCAGCAGTAGGGACAGGGTGAAATCGGGGGAGCTGTTTTTT.

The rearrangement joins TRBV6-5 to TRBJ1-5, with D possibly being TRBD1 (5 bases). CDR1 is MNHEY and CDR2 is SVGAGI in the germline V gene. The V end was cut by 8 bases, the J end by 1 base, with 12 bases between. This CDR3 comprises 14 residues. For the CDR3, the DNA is TGTGCCAGCTCATTGGGGGGGAGCAATCAGCCCCAGCATTTT. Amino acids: CASSLGGSNQPQHF.

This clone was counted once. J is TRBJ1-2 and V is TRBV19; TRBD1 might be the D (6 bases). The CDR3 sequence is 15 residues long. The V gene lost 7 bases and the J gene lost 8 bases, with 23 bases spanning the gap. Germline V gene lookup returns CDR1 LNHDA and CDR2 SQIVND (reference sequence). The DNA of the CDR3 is TGTGCCAGTATCCCCCAAGGCCAGGGGCTGTGGGGCTACACCTTC. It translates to CASIPQGQGLWGYTF.

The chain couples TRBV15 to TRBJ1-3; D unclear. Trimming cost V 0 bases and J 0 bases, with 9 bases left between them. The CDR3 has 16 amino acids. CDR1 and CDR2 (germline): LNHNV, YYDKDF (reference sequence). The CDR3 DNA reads TGTGCCACCAGCAGAGATCAAGCCAACTCTGGAAACACCATATATTTT. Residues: CATSRDQANSGNTIYF. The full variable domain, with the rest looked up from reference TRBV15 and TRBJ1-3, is DAMVIQNPRYQVTQFGKPVTLSCSQTLNHNVMYWYQQKSSQAPKLLFHYYDKDFNNEADTPDNFQSRRPNTSFCFLDIRSPGLGDTAMYLCATSRDQANSGNTIYFGEGSWLTVV.

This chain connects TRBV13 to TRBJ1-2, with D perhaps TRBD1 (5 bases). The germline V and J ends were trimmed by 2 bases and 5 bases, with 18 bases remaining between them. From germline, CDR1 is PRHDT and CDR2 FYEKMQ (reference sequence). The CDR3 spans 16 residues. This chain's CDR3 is CASSLYDIGGSYGYTF. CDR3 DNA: TGTGCCAGCAGCTTATATGACATCGGGGGTTCTTATGGCTACACCTTC. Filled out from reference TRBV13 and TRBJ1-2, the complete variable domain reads AAGVIQSPRHLIKEKRETATLKCYPIPRHDTVYWYQQGPGQDPQFLISFYEKMQSDKGSIPDRFSAQQFSDYHSELNMSSLELGDSALYFCASSLYDIGGSYGYTFGSGTRLTVV.

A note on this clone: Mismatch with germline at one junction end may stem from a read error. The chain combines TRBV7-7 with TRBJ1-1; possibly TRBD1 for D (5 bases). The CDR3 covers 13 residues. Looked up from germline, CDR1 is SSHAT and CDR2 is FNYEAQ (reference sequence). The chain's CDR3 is CASSYRQNTEAFF. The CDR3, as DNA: TGTGCTAGCAGCTACAGGCAAAACACTGAAGCTTTCTTT.

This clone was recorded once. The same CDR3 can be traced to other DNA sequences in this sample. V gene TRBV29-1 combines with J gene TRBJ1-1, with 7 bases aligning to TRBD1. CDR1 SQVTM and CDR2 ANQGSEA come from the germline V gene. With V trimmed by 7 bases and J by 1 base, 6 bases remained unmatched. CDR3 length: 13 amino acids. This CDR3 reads CSARTGGNTEAFF. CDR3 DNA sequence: TGCAGCGCTAGGACAGGCGGGAACACTGAAGCTTTCTTT.

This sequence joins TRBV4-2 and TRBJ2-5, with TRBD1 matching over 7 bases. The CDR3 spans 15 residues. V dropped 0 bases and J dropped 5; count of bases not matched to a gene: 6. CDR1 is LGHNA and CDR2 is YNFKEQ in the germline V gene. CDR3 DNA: TGTGCCAGCAGCCAAGATAAGGGGGCCGGGGAGACCCAGTACTTC. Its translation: CASSQDKGAGETQYF.

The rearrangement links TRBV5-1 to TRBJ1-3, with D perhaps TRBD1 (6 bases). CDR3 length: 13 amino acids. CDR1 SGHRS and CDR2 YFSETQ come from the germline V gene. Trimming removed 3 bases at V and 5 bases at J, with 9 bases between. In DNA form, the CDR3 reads TGCGCCAGCAGCTACGGACAGAGAAACACCATATATTTT. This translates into CASSYGQRNTIYF.

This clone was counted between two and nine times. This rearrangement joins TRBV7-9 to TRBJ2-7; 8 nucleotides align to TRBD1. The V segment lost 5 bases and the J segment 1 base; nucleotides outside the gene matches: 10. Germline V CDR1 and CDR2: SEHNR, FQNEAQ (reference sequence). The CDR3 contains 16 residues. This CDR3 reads CASSEYRGLESYEQYF. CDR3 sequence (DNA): TGTGCCAGCAGCGAGTACAGGGGGTTGGAGTCCTACGAGCAGTACTTC.

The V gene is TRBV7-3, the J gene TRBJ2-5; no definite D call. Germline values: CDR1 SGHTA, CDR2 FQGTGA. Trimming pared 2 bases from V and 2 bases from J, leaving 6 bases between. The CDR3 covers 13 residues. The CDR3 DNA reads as TGTGCCAGCAGCTTACTAGGACAAGAGACCCAGTACTTC. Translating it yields CASSLLGQETQYF.

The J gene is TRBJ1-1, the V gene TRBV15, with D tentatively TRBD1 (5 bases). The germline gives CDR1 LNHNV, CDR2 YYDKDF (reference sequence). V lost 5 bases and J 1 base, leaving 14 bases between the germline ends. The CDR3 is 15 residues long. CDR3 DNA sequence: TGTGCCACCAGCTGGGGGGGGTTACGGAACACTGAAGCTTTCTTT. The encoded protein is CATSWGGLRNTEAFF.

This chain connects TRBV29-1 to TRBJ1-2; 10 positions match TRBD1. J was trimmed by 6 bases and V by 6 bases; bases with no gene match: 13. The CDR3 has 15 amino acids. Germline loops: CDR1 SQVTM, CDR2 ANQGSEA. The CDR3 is CSVASTGGETHGYTF. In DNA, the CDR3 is TGCAGCGTCGCCTCGACAGGGGGCGAAACCCATGGCTACACCTTC.

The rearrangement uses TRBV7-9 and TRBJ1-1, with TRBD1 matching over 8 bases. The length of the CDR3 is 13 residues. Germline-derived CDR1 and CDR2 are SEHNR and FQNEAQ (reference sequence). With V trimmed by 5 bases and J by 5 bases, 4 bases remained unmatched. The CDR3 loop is CASSQTGVTEAFF. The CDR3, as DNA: TGTGCCAGCAGCCAGACAGGGGTGACTGAAGCTTTCTTT. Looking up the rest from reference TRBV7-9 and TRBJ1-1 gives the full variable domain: DTGVSQNPRHKITKRGQNVTFRCDPISEHNRLYWYRQTLGQGPEFLTYFQNEAQLEKSRLLSDRFSAERPKGSFSTLEIQRTEQGDSAMYLCASSQTGVTEAFFGQGTRLTVV.

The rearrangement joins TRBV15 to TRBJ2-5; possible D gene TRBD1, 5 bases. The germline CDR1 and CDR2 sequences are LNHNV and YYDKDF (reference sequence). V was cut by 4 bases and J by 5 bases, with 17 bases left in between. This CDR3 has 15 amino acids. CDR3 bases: TGTGCCACCAGCAAAGCCGTGACAGCTCTGGAGACCCAGTACTTC. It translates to CATSKAVTALETQYF.

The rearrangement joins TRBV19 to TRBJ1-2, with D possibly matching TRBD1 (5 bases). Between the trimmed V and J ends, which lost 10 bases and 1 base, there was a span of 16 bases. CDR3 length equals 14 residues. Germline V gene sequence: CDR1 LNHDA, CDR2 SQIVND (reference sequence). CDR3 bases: TGTGCCACCCGTGGCAGGGCCGTTAACTATGGCTACACCTTC. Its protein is CATRGRAVNYGYTF.

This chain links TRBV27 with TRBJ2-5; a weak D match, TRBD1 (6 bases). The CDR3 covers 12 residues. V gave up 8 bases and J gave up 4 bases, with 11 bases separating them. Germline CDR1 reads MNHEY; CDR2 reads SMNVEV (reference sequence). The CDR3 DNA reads TGTGCCAGCGGGGGCAGGAGAGAGACCCAGTACTTC. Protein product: CASGGRRETQYF.

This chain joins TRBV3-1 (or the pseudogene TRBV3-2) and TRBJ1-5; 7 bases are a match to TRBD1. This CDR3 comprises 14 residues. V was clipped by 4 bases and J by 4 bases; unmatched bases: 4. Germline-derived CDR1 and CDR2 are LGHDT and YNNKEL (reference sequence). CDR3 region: CASSRDRGNQPQHF. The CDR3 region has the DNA TGTGCCAGCAGCCGGGACAGAGGTAATCAGCCCCAGCATTTT.

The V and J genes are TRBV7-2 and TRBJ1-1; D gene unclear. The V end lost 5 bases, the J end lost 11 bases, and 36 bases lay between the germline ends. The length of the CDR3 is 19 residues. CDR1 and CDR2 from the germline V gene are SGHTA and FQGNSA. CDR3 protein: CASSHSKYYGNRGDGLAFF. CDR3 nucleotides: TGTGCCAGCAGCCATAGCAAGTATTATGGGAACAGAGGAGATGGACTTGCTTTCTTT. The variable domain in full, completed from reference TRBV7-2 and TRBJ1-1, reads GAGVSQSPSNKVTEKGKDVELRCDPISGHTALYWYRQSLGQGLEFLIYFQGNSAPDKSGLPSDRFSAERTGGSVSTLTIQRTQQEDSAVYLCASSHSKYYGNRGDGLAFFGQGTRLTVV.